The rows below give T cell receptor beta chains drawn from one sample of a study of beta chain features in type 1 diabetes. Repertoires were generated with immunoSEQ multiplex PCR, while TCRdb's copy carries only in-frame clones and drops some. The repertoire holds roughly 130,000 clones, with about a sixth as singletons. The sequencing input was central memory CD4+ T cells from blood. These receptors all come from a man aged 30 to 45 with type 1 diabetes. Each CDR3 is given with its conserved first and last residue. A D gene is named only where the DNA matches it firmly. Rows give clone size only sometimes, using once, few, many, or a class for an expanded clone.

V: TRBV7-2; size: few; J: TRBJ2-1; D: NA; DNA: TGTGCCAGCAGCTTATTGGGGACCCAGGGGAATGAGCAGTTCTTC; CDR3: CASSLLGTQGNEQFF
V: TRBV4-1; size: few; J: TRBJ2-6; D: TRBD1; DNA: TGCGCCAGCAGCCAAGGGGACAGGGCTGGGGCCAACGTCCTGACTTTC; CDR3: CASSQGDRAGANVLTF
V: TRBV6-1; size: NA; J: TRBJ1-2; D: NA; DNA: TGTGCCACTTCACAGGACTACTATGGCTACACCTTC; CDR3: CATSQDYYGYTF
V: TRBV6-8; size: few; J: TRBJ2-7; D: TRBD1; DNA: TGTGCCAGCAGAAACGACAGGGGCTACGAGCAGTACTTC; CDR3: CASRNDRGYEQYF
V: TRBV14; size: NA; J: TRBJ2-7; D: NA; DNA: TGTGCCAGCAGCCAAGATAAGGCCAGACAAACCTACGAGCAGTACTTC; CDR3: CASSQDKARQTYEQYF
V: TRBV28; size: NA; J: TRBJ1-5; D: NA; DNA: TGTGCCAGCAGTTCGAGCACCGGGACACGAAATCAGCCCCAGCATTTT; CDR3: CASSSSTGTRNQPQHF
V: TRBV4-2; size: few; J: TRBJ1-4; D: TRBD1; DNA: TGTGCCAGCAGCCAGGACAGGGACGGGGAAAAACTGTTTTTT; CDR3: CASSQDRDGEKLFF
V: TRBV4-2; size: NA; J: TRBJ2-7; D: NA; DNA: TGTGCCAGCAGCCAAGATTTTGTAGGGGGGTACGAGCAGTACTTC; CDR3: CASSQDFVGGYEQYF
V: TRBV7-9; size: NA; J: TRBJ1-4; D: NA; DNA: TGTGCCAGCAGCTTATCAGGAGCCTACAGGGAAAAACTGTTTTTT; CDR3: CASSLSGAYREKLFF
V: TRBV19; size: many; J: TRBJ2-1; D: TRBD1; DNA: TGTGCCAGCCAGGAAAGGACAGGGACCAGGGATGAGCAGTTCTTC; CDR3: CASQERTGTRDEQFF
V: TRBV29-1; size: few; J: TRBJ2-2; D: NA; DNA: TGCAGCGTTGGGGGGTTTGCGCGTGGAAACACCGGGGAGCTGTTTTTT; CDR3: CSVGGFARGNTGELFF
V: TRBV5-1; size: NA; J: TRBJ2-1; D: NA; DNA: TGCGCCAGCAGCTTGGAGGTGGCTAATGAGCAGTTCTTC; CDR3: CASSLEVANEQFF
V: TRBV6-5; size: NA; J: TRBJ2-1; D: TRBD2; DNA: TGTGCCAGCAGATGGACTAGCGGGGGGAATGAGCAGTTCTTC; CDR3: CASRWTSGGNEQFF
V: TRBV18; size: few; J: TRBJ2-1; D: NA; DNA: TGTGCCAGCTCACCATATTCCACAAGGGTCTCCTACAATGAGCAGTTCTTC; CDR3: CASSPYSTRVSYNEQFF
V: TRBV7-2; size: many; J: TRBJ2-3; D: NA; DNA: TGTGCCAGCAGCTTAGCTGCAGGTGCAGATACGCAGTATTTT; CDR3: CASSLAAGADTQYF
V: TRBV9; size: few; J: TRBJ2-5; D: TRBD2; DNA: TGTGCCAGCAGCGTAGAGGGAGGGCGAGAGACCCAGTACTTC; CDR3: CASSVEGGRETQYF
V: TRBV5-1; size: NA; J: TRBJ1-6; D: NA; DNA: TGCGCCAGCAGCTTCGATGGCAGGAGCTCCTATAATTCACCCCTCCACTTT; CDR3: CASSFDGRSSYNSPLHF
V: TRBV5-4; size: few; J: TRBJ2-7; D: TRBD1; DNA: TGTGCCAGCAGCCTACAGGGGGTGGGGGCCTACGAGCAGTACTTC; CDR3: CASSLQGVGAYEQYF
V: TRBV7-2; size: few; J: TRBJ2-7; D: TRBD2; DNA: TGTGCCAGCAGCTTAGCTAGCGGGGCCTACGAGCAGTACTTC; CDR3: CASSLASGAYEQYF
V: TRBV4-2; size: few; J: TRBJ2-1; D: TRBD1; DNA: TGTGCCAGCAGGTTACGGGACAGTTACAATGAGCAGTTCTTC; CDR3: CASRLRDSYNEQFF
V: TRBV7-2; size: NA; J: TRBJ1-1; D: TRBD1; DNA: TGTGCCAGCAGCCCTCGACAGGGCCGAAACACTGAAGCTTTCTTT; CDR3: CASSPRQGRNTEAFF
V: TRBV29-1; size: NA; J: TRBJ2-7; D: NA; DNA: TGCAGCGTTCGCCAGCCTTCCTACGAGCAGTACTTC; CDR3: CSVRQPSYEQYF
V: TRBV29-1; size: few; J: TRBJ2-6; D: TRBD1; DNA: TGCAGCGTTGCAGGGGGCTCTGGGGCCAACGTCCTGACTTTC; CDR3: CSVAGGSGANVLTF
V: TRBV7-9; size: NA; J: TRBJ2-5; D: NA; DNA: TGTGCCAGCACTCTAGTAGGAGAGACCCAGTACTTC; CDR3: CASTLVGETQYF
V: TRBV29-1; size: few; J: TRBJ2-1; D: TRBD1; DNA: TGCAGCGTTCACACGACAGGGCGCTCCTACAATGAGCAGTTCTTC; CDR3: CSVHTTGRSYNEQFF
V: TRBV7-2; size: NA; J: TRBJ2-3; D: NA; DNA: TGTGCCAGCAGCCCCGACAGGTCTCGAACGAATACGCAGTATTTT; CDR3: CASSPDRSRTNTQYF
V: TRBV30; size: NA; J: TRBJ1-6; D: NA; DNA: TGTGCCTGGAGTGTCGACAGGAGCTCCTATAATTCCCCCCTCCACTTT; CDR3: CAWSVDRSSYNSPLHF
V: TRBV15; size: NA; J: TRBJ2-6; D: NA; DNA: TGTGCCACCAGCAGAGATGTGTCTGGGGCCAACGTCCTGACTTTC; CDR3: CATSRDVSGANVLTF
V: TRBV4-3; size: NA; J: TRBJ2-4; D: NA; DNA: TGCGCCAGCAGCCAAGATTGGACAGGGAGGGACATTCAGTACTTC; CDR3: CASSQDWTGRDIQYF
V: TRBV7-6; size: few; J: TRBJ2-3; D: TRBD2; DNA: TGTGCCAGCAGCTTAACTAGCGGGGGGCAACTCACAGATACGCAGTATTTT; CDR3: CASSLTSGGQLTDTQYF
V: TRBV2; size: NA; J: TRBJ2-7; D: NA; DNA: TGTGCCAGCGGGACAATACCCTACGAGCAGTACTTC; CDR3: CASGTIPYEQYF
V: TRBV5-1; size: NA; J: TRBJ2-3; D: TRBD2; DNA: TGCGCCAGCAGCTCGGGACTAGCCGAGAGAGATACGCAGTATTTT; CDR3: CASSSGLAERDTQYF
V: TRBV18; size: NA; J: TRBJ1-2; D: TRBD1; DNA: TGTGCCAGCTCAAGTACAGGGGCCAACTATGGCTACACCTTC; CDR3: CASSSTGANYGYTF
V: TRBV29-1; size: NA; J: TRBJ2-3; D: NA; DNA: TGCAGCGTTGACCAGGGAACAGATACGCAGTATTTT; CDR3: CSVDQGTDTQYF
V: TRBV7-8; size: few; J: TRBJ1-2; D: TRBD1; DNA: TGTGCCAGCAGCCCACAGGGGGAGAATGGCTACACCTTC; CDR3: CASSPQGENGYTF
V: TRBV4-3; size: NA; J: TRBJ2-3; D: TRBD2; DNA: TGCGCCAGCAGCCAAAGACTAGCGGTATCTAGCACAGATACGCAGTATTTT; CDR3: CASSQRLAVSSTDTQYF
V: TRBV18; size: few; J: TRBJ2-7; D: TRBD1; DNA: TGTGCCAGCTCGGCCGAGCGAACAGGGGTAGAGCAGTACTTC; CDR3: CASSAERTGVEQYF
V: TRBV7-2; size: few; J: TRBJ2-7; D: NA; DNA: TGTGCCAGCAGCTTAGTCTGGGAAGGTAACTACGAGCAGTACTTC; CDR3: CASSLVWEGNYEQYF
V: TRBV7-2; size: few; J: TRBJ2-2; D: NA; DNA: TGTGCCAGCCGCCTCTCGGCAGAAAACACCGGGGAGCTGTTTTTT; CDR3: CASRLSAENTGELFF
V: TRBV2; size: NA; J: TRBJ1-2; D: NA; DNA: TGTGCCAGCAGTGATAGGTCCGCCGGAGGATATGGCTACACCTTC; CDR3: CASSDRSAGGYGYTF
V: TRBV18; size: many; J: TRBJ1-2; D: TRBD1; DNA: TGTGCCAGCTCACCACGAACAGGGGAAGACTATGGCTACACCTTC; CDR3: CASSPRTGEDYGYTF
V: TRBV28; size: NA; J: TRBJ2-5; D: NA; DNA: TGTGCCAGCAGTCAACTAGCGACCCAGTACTTC; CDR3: CASSQLATQYF
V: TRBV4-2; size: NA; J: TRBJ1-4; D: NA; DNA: TGTGCCAGCAGCCGGAACAAGGGGGAAAAACTGTTTTTT; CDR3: CASSRNKGEKLFF
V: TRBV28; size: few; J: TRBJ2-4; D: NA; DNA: TGTGCCAGCAGTTTAACAGCGACCAAAAACATTCAGTACTTC; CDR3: CASSLTATKNIQYF
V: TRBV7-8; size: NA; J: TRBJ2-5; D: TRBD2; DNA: TGTGCCAGCAGCTCCCTTGGGACTACAAATGATCAAGAGACCCAGTACTTC; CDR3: CASSSLGTTNDQETQYF
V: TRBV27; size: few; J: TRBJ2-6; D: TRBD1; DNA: TGTGCCAGCATGGGGTTCGGGACAGATTTATCTGGGGCCAACGTCCTGACTTTC; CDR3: CASMGFGTDLSGANVLTF
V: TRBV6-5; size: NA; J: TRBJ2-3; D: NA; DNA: TGTGCCAGCAGGACGGCCACAGATACGCAGTATTTT; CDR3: CASRTATDTQYF
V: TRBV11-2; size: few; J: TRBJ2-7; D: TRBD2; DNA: TGTGCCAGCAGCGACGGGACTAGCGGGGGGATCCACGAGCAGTACTTC; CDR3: CASSDGTSGGIHEQYF
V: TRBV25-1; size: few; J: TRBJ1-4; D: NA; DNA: TGTGCCAGCAGTGATTGGGGTAATGAAAAACTGTTTTTT; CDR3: CASSDWGNEKLFF
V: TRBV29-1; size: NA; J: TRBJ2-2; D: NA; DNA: TGCAGCGTCTGGACACCCTCGGGCACCGGGGAGCTGTTTTTT; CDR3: CSVWTPSGTGELFF
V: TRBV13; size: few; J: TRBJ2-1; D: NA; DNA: TGTGCCAGCAGCCTAGGGGTCGAGCAGTTCTTC; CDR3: CASSLGVEQFF
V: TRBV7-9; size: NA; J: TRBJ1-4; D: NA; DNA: TGTGCCAGCAGCTTAGAAGACCTAAAACTGTTTTTT; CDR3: CASSLEDLKLFF
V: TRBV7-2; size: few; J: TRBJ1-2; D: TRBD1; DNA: TGTGCCAGCAGCTTGGACACAGGGGGCAGCAGTGGCTACACCTTC; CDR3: CASSLDTGGSSGYTF
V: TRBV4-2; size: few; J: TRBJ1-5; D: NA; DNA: TGTGCCAGCAGCCAAGATTCGGGTCAGCCCCAGCATTTT; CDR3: CASSQDSGQPQHF
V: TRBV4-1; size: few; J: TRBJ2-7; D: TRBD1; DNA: TGCGCCAGCAGCCAAGTCTCGGGACAGATGTACGAGCAGTACTTC; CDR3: CASSQVSGQMYEQYF
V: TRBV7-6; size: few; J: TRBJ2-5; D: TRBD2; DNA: TGTGCCAGCAACAACGGACTAGCGGGTTTGGAGACCCAGTACTTC; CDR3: CASNNGLAGLETQYF
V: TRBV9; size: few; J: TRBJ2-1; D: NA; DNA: TGTGCCAGCAGCGTCGGTGGGGCAGGGAGTAGTGAGCAGTTCTTC; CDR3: CASSVGGAGSSEQFF
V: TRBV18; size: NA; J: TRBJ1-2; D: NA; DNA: TGTGCCAGCTCACCCGGTTCGGAGGGAGCTAACTATGGCTACACCTTC; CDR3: CASSPGSEGANYGYTF